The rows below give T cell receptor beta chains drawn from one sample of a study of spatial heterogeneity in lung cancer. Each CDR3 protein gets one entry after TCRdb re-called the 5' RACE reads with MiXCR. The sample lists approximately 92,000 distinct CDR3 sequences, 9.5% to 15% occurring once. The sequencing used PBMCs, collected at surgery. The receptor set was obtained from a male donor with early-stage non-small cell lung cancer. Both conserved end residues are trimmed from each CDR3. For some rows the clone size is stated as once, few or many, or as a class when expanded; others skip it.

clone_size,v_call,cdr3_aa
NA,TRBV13,ASSSLSGQGNEQY
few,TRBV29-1,SANGAF
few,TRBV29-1,SVAGVNSNQPQH
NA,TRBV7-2,ASSYVAGRSYNEQF
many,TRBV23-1,ASTRTQAYEQY
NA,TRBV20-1,SARDTSGYEQY
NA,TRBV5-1,ASSSWTGADYEQY
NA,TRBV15,ATSRARDYEQY
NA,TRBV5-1,ASSFGIGETQY
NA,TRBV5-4,ASSTQGWTNYGYT
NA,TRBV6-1,ASRITGTGIYEQY
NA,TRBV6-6,ASSPAEPYLSNQPQH
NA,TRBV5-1,ASRSGQGETQY
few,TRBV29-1,SVGQGANYGYT
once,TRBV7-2,ASSPWGGGQPQH
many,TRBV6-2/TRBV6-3,ASWQETQY
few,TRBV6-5,ASSSEGLAKNIQY
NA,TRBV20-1,SARDQSSSYTQY
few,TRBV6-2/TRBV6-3,ASNPGLNRQLQDTQY
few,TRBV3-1,ASSLGMVGTEAF
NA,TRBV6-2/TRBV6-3,ASEMTGKGGIQY
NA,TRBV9,ASSPSNRGTDTQY
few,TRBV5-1,ASSFEFSYEQY
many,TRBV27,ASSSETGRLYEQY
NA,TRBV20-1,SASPAGGGREQY
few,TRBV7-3,ASSPGQSNQETQY